These T cell receptor beta chains were read from a single sample in a study of blood T cell repertoires in COVID-19. Sequencing used immunoSEQ multiplex PCR; TCRdb keeps in-frame clones, though not all of them. This table has about 120,000 clones, approximately 90% appearing once. The sample was peripheral blood. Receptor source: a man in his fifties or sixties with COVID-19, enrolled during active disease. Both conserved end residues are part of each CDR3. D genes are given only for firm matches. Not all rows give a size; the values are once, few, many and, for expanded clones, a class.

j_call: TRBJ1-1; d_call: .; clone_size: .; v_call: TRBV19; cdr3_aa: CASSTATITEAFF; cdr3_nt: TGTGCCAGTAGTACAGCGACTATCACTGAAGCTTTCTTT
j_call: TRBJ1-1; d_call: .; clone_size: few; v_call: TRBV7-2; cdr3_aa: CASSLSHGGLGTEAFF; cdr3_nt: TGTGCCAGCAGCCTGAGTCACGGGGGGCTAGGCACTGAAGCTTTCTTT
j_call: TRBJ1-1; d_call: .; clone_size: .; v_call: TRBV3-1/TRBV3-2; cdr3_aa: CASSQVRNTEAFF; cdr3_nt: TGTGCCAGCAGCCAAGTCAGGAACACTGAAGCTTTCTTT
j_call: TRBJ2-3; d_call: TRBD2; clone_size: .; v_call: TRBV7-9; cdr3_aa: CASSLPPGLGAPDTQYF; cdr3_nt: TGTGCCAGCAGCTTACCGCCGGGACTAGGGGCCCCGGATACGCAGTATTTT
j_call: TRBJ1-2; d_call: TRBD1; clone_size: .; v_call: TRBV5-1; cdr3_aa: CASSAFGTGSYGYTF; cdr3_nt: TGCGCCAGCAGCGCGTTCGGGACAGGGAGTTATGGCTACACCTTC
j_call: TRBJ1-4; d_call: TRBD1; clone_size: .; v_call: TRBV7-9; cdr3_aa: CASSSGQGDEKLFF; cdr3_nt: TGTGCCAGCAGCTCGGGACAGGGTGATGAAAAACTGTTTTTT
j_call: TRBJ2-3; d_call: .; clone_size: .; v_call: TRBV5-1; cdr3_aa: CASKPGSDTQYF; cdr3_nt: TGCGCCAGCAAGCCAGGGTCGGATACGCAGTATTTT
j_call: TRBJ1-6; d_call: .; clone_size: medium-sized; v_call: TRBV28; cdr3_aa: CASSVSGGGVLNSPLHF; cdr3_nt: TGTGCCAGCAGTGTATCGGGCGGGGGGGTGCTTAATTCACCCCTCCACTTT
j_call: TRBJ1-1; d_call: .; clone_size: .; v_call: TRBV11-2; cdr3_aa: CASSLNNANTEAFF; cdr3_nt: TGTGCCAGCAGCTTAAACAATGCGAACACTGAAGCTTTCTTT
j_call: TRBJ1-2; d_call: .; clone_size: .; v_call: TRBV2; cdr3_aa: CASMGRATYGYTF; cdr3_nt: TGTGCCAGCATGGGGAGGGCTACCTATGGCTACACCTTC
j_call: TRBJ1-2; d_call: .; clone_size: .; v_call: TRBV7-3; cdr3_aa: CASSLIPGNGYTF; cdr3_nt: TGTGCCAGCAGCTTAATCCCAGGGAATGGCTACACCTTC
j_call: TRBJ1-1; d_call: .; clone_size: once; v_call: TRBV25-1; cdr3_aa: CASSVGQTNTEAFF; cdr3_nt: TGTGCCAGCAGTGTCGGACAGACGAACACTGAAGCTTTCTTT
j_call: TRBJ2-1; d_call: .; clone_size: .; v_call: TRBV12-3/TRBV12-4; cdr3_aa: CASSFRDRDEQFF; cdr3_nt: TGTGCCAGCAGTTTCAGGGATCGGGATGAGCAGTTCTTC
j_call: TRBJ1-2; d_call: .; clone_size: .; v_call: TRBV5-6; cdr3_aa: CASRLNQLQGIGYTF; cdr3_nt: TGTGCCAGCAGGCTTAACCAATTACAGGGTATTGGCTACACCTTC
j_call: TRBJ1-1; d_call: TRBD1; clone_size: .; v_call: TRBV5-4; cdr3_aa: CASIMAGGPNTEAFF; cdr3_nt: TGTGCCAGCATTATGGCAGGGGGGCCGAACACTGAAGCTTTCTTT
j_call: TRBJ2-2; d_call: .; clone_size: .; v_call: TRBV5-1; cdr3_aa: CASSLGSSGTGELFF; cdr3_nt: TGCGCCAGCAGCTTGGGCAGTTCGGGCACCGGGGAGCTGTTTTTT
j_call: TRBJ1-1; d_call: .; clone_size: .; v_call: TRBV10-2; cdr3_aa: CASSAGLNTEAFF; cdr3_nt: TGCGCCAGCAGTGCGGGATTGAACACTGAAGCTTTCTTT
j_call: TRBJ2-3; d_call: TRBD2; clone_size: few; v_call: TRBV7-9; cdr3_aa: CASSPPFRLAGGADTQYF; cdr3_nt: TGTGCCAGCAGCCCCCCCTTCCGACTAGCGGGGGGTGCAGATACGCAGTATTTT
j_call: TRBJ2-3; d_call: TRBD2; clone_size: .; v_call: TRBV7-2; cdr3_aa: CASSPSTSGGTTDTQYF; cdr3_nt: TGTGCCAGCAGCCCATCGACTAGCGGGGGAACCACAGATACGCAGTATTTT
j_call: TRBJ2-5; d_call: TRBD2; clone_size: .; v_call: TRBV5-1; cdr3_aa: CASSPGTSGGHQETQYF; cdr3_nt: TGCGCCAGCAGCCCTGGGACTAGCGGGGGCCACCAAGAGACCCAGTACTTC
j_call: TRBJ1-1; d_call: .; clone_size: .; v_call: TRBV15; cdr3_aa: CATSGGSRFGEAFF; cdr3_nt: TGTGCCACCAGCGGAGGGAGTAGATTCGGGGAAGCTTTCTTT
j_call: TRBJ1-1; d_call: .; clone_size: .; v_call: TRBV5-4; cdr3_aa: CASSPGGRGQDTEAFF; cdr3_nt: TGTGCCAGCAGCCCGGGGGGACGGGGGCAAGACACTGAAGCTTTCTTT
j_call: TRBJ2-1; d_call: TRBD2; clone_size: .; v_call: TRBV7-3; cdr3_aa: CASSPRRTSGEQFF; cdr3_nt: TGTGCCAGCAGCCCCCGGAGGACTAGTGGTGAGCAGTTCTTC
j_call: TRBJ2-3; d_call: .; clone_size: .; v_call: TRBV13; cdr3_aa: CASKSQVRTDTQYF; cdr3_nt: TGTGCCAGCAAAAGTCAAGTCCGGACAGATACGCAGTATTTT
j_call: TRBJ2-2; d_call: TRBD2; clone_size: once; v_call: TRBV10-1; cdr3_aa: CASSEIAGLNTGELFF; cdr3_nt: TGCGCCAGCAGTGAGATAGCGGGGCTGAACACCGGGGAGCTGTTTTTT
j_call: TRBJ1-5; d_call: .; clone_size: .; v_call: TRBV7-9; cdr3_aa: CASSLGQHSNQPQHF; cdr3_nt: TGTGCCAGCAGCTTAGGACAGCATAGCAATCAGCCCCAGCATTTT
j_call: TRBJ2-7; d_call: TRBD2; clone_size: once; v_call: TRBV5-4; cdr3_aa: CASSSPGLRGAYEQYF; cdr3_nt: TGTGCCAGCAGCTCACCGGGACTCCGGGGGGCCTACGAGCAGTACTTC
j_call: TRBJ1-2; d_call: .; clone_size: .; v_call: TRBV7-9; cdr3_aa: CASSLVGRQGLFYGYTF; cdr3_nt: TGTGCCAGCAGCTTAGTAGGTCGTCAGGGGCTATTCTATGGCTACACCTTC